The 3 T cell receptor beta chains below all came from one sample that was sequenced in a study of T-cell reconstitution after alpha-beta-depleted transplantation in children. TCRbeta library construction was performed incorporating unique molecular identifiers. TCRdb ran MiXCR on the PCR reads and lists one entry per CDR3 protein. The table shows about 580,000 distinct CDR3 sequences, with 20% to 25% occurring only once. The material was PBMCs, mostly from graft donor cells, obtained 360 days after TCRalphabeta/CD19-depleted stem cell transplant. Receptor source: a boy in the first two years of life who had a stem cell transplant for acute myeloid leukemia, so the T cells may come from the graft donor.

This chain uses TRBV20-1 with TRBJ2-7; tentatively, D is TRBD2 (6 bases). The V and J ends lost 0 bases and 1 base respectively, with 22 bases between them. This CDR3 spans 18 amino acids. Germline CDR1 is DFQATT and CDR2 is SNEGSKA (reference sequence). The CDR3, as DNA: TGCAGTGCTAGAGATCACGGAGTCGGGGGTCGCCTATCCTACGAGCAGTACTTC. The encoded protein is CSARDHGVGGRLSYEQYF.

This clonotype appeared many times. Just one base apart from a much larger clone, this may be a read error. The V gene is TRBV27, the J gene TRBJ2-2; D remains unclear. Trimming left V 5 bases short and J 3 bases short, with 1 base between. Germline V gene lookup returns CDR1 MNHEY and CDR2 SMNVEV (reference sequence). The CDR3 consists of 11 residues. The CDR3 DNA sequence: TGTGCCAGCAGTCACACCGGGGAGCTGTTTTTT. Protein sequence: CASSHTGELFF.

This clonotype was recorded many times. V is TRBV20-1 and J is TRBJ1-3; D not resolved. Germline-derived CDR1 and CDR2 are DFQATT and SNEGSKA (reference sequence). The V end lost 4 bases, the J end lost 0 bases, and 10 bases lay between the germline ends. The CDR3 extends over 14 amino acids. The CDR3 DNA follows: TGCAGTGCTACCGCGTCTACCTCTGGAAACACCATATATTTT. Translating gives CSATASTSGNTIYF.